One and the same sample provided the 29 T cell receptor beta chains below, sequenced in a study of shared clonotypes between healthy human individuals. Clones were sequenced by immunoSEQ multiplex PCR, and TCRdb holds only the in-frame ones, with some missing. This sample has 470,000 or so clones; 81% occur once, and the top ten carry about 13%. The sample comprised PBMCs. The receptors shown here come from a woman in her thirties or forties in good health. Some clones in this sample may be carry-over from other donors' samples.

The chain carries TRBV19 and TRBJ2-1, with 10 nucleotides matching TRBD2. Germline CDR1 reads LNHDA; CDR2 reads SQIVND (reference sequence). The CDR3 spans 15 residues. With V trimmed by 1 base and J by 4 bases, 1 base remained unmatched. CDR3: CASSIAAGGYNEQFF. CDR3 nucleotide sequence: TGTGCCAGTAGTATAGCAGCGGGAGGGTACAATGAGCAGTTCTTC. The variable domain in full, with the rest retrieved from reference TRBV19 and TRBJ2-1, is DGGITQSPKYLFRKEGQNVTLSCEQNLNHDAMYWYRQDPGQGLRLIYYSQIVNDFQKGDIAEGYSVSREKKESFPLTVTSAQKNPTAFYLCASSIAAGGYNEQFFGPGTRLTVL.

Details on this clone: The junction does not match germline at one end; this may be a read error. V gene TRBV7-7 combines with J gene TRBJ2-1; 10 bases are shared with TRBD2. CDR1 and CDR2 from the germline V gene are SSHAT and FNYEAQ (reference sequence). The CDR3 runs to 15 residues. This CDR3 is CASSASLAGAGEQFF. In nucleotides, the CDR3 is TGTGCTAGCAGCGCTAGTCTAGCGGGAGCGGGTGAGCAGTTCTTC.

The V gene is TRBV6-1, the J gene TRBJ1-2, with TRBD1 identical over 7 bases. Trimming removed 4 bases from V and 0 bases from J; junction bases left unmatched: 5. This CDR3 is 15 amino acids long. CDR1 and CDR2 (germline): MNHNS, SASEGT. The chain's CDR3 is CASSVGDSPNYGYTF. The CDR3 bases are TGTGCCAGCAGTGTCGGGGACAGCCCTAACTATGGCTACACCTTC.

The count of this clone is one. The V gene is TRBV4-1, the J gene TRBJ1-2; 7 bases agree with TRBD1. CDR3 length equals 15 residues. V shed 2 bases, J shed 2 bases, and the junction held 5 bases outside the gene matches. Germline V gives CDR1 MGHRA, CDR2 YSYEKL. The CDR3 sequence: CASSQSPTGNYGYTF. The CDR3 DNA follows: TGCGCCAGCAGCCAAAGCCCGACAGGGAACTATGGCTACACCTTC.

This chain links TRBV30 with TRBJ1-1, with D perhaps matching TRBD1 (6 bases). V was trimmed by 8 bases and J by 5 bases, leaving 18 bases between them. Germline V CDR1 and CDR2: GTSNPN, SVGIG (reference sequence). This CDR3 comprises 13 residues. This CDR3 reads CAVNRALQTEAFF. As DNA, the CDR3 is TGTGCCGTAAACAGGGCACTGCAGACTGAAGCTTTCTTT.

The V call is TRBV9, the J call TRBJ1-2, with D tentatively TRBD1 (6 bases). Per germline, CDR1 SGDLS and CDR2 YYNGEE. This CDR3 contains 15 residues. V was pared by 0 bases and J by 8 bases, with 17 bases between. The CDR3 loop is CASSVGRGDLEGYTF. DNA of the CDR3: TGTGCCAGCAGCGTAGGAAGGGGGGACCTAGAAGGCTACACCTTC.

The J gene is TRBJ2-1, the V gene TRBV30, with 12 bases fitting TRBD2. Germline V lookup: CDR1 GTSNPN, CDR2 SVGIG (reference sequence). The ends lost 0 bases at V and 14 bases at J; junction bases unmatched: 5. This CDR3 has 13 amino acids. The DNA of the CDR3 is TGTGCCTGGAGTGTCCTAGCGGGAGGGCAGGAGTTCTTC. It translates to CAWSVLAGGQEFF.

In regard to this clone: The likely explanation is a read error, given a far larger clone one base away. Other DNA sequences within the sample encode an identical CDR3. The V and J genes are TRBV28 and TRBJ1-4; TRBD1 might be the D (5 bases). The length of the CDR3 is 14 residues. Looked up from germline, CDR1 is MDHEN and CDR2 is SYDVKM. V lost 2 bases and J lost 12, with 16 bases in between. CDR3 nucleotide sequence: TGTGCCAGCAGTTTAGGACAAGGGAGGGGAGAACTGTTTTTT. Translation: CASSLGQGRGELFF.

In nucleotides, the CDR3 is TGTGCCAGCAGTTTGCAATCCCCGGGACAAATAAACTATGGCTACACCTTC. Amino acid sequence: CASSLQSPGQINYGYTF. The chain combines TRBV28 with TRBJ1-2, with D possibly matching TRBD1 (6 bases). Per the germline V gene, CDR1 is MDHEN and CDR2 is SYDVKM. The CDR3 has 17 residues. V lost 3 bases to trimming and J lost 2 bases, with 19 bases between them.

This clone was seen just once. CDR3 DNA: TGTGCCAGTAGTAACTACCCGCGTGGGACGACCGCGAACACCGGGGAGCTGTTTTTT. Protein product: CASSNYPRGTTANTGELFF. V is TRBV19 and J is TRBJ2-2; the D gene could be TRBD1 or TRBD2 (5 bases each). Germline values: CDR1 LNHDA, CDR2 SQIVND (reference sequence). The V end was cut by 4 bases, the J end by 0 bases, with 21 bases between. The CDR3 has 19 amino acids.

This chain joins TRBV27 and TRBJ1-5, with 9 bases that match TRBD1. The CDR3 spans 17 residues. CDR1 MNHEY and CDR2 SMNVEV come from the germline V gene (reference sequence). The J segment lost 1 base and the V segment lost 6 bases, leaving 10 bases of the junction unmatched. The CDR3 DNA sequence: TGTGCCAGCAGCATTCTGGGTGGACAGGGGAGCAATCAGCCCCAGCATTTT. Translated, it gives CASSILGGQGSNQPQHF.

V gene TRBV5-1 combines with J gene TRBJ2-1; TRBD1 matches at 8 bases. The CDR3 loop spans 12 amino acids. V shed 0 bases, J shed 15 bases, and the junction held 5 bases outside the gene matches. CDR1 and CDR2 from the germline V gene are SGHRS and YFSETQ. CDR3 amino acids: CASSLDGQGAFF. In nucleotides, the CDR3 is TGCGCCAGCAGCTTGGACGGGCAGGGGGCGTTCTTC.

This sequence joins TRBV6-6 and TRBJ2-5; 8 nucleotides match TRBD2. Per germline, CDR1 MNHNY and CDR2 SVGAGI (reference sequence). The CDR3 extends over 15 amino acids. Trimming took 2 bases from V and 4 from J; bases not matched to a gene: 6. The CDR3 is CASSYPGLAPETQYF. CDR3 DNA sequence: TGTGCCAGCAGTTACCCCGGACTAGCACCAGAGACCCAGTACTTC.

The chain recombines TRBV7-2 with TRBJ2-3; D is possibly TRBD1 or TRBD2 (6 bases each). V dropped 2 bases and J dropped 1 base, with 10 bases sitting between them. Germline V gene data show CDR1 as SGHTA and CDR2 as FQGNSA. The CDR3 totals 15 residues. The CDR3 spells CASSLIGGGTDTQYF. Written as DNA, the CDR3 is TGTGCCAGCAGCTTAATCGGGGGCGGCACAGATACGCAGTATTTT.

The chain carries TRBV28 and TRBJ2-7; 10 bases map to TRBD2. Trimming took 6 bases from V and 2 from J; bases not matched to a gene: 10. The CDR3 is made up of 16 amino acids. In germline, CDR1 is MDHEN, CDR2 SYDVKM. DNA of the CDR3: TGTGCCAGCAGCCGTACCCGGGGACTAGCGACCTACGAGCAGTACTTC. This codes for CASSRTRGLATYEQYF.

This clone showed up just a few times. This chain connects TRBV7-3 to TRBJ2-7; TRBD2 might be the D (6 bases). V dropped 0 bases and J dropped 6 bases, with 15 bases sitting between them. Germline lookup yields CDR1 SGHTA and CDR2 FQGTGA. The CDR3 covers 15 residues. The CDR3 loop is CASSLTYGSGVEQYF. CDR3 nucleotides: TGTGCCAGCAGCTTAACGTACGGTAGCGGCGTCGAGCAGTACTTC.

Remarks on this clone: This sample includes further DNA sequences coding for the same CDR3. J is TRBJ2-5 and V is TRBV29-1; 12 positions agree with TRBD1. Trimming cost V 4 bases and J 4 bases; bases outside gene matches: 4. Germline values: CDR1 SQVTM, CDR2 ANQGSEA. This CDR3 region has 14 residues. The CDR3 coding sequence is TGCAGCGTTGGGTGGGACAGGGGGCGAGAGACCCAGTACTTC. This codes for CSVGWDRGRETQYF.

Concerning this clone itself: At one end, the junction sequence differs from germline, possibly due to a read error. The chain joins TRBV28 to TRBJ2-7; tentatively, D is TRBD1 (5 bases). The germline CDR1 and CDR2 sequences are MDHEN and SYDVKM. The CDR3 contains 10 residues. CDR3 sequence reads: CASGNSGSNF. The CDR3 DNA is TGTGCCAGCGGAAACTCAGGGTCCAACTTC.

This chain connects TRBV6-6 to TRBJ2-1; the D gene is possibly TRBD2 (5 bases). Germline CDR1 MNHNY, CDR2 SVGAGI (reference sequence). This CDR3 has 14 residues. V gave up 7 bases and J gave up 0 bases, with 10 bases separating them. The CDR3, as DNA: TGTGCCAGCAAGGAGGAATACTCCTACAATGAGCAGTTCTTC. Its translation is CASKEEYSYNEQFF.

CDR3 nucleotides: TGTGCCAGCAGTTATCAGTGGGCCAACAAGCAGTACTTC. Protein product: CASSYQWANKQYF. The rearrangement uses TRBV6-6 and TRBJ2-7; D is unresolved. Germline V gives CDR1 MNHNY, CDR2 SVGAGI (reference sequence). The CDR3 is 13 residues long. V lost 3 bases and J lost 8, with 14 bases in between.

V gene TRBV28 combines with J gene TRBJ1-4, with D possibly matching TRBD1 (5 bases). Trimming shortened V by 11 bases and J by 4 bases, and 20 bases separated the two germline ends. The CDR3 totals 15 residues. From germline, CDR1 is MDHEN and CDR2 SYDVKM. The CDR3 reads CAVSQTGTINEKLFF. CDR3 in DNA: TGTGCCGTCTCGCAAACGGGGACTATTAATGAAAAACTGTTTTTT.

The genes are TRBV7-3 and TRBJ1-1; TRBD1 is a possible D gene (6 bases). CDR3 length: 14 amino acids. Germline CDR1 SGHTA, CDR2 FQGTGA. V dropped 5 bases and J dropped 5 bases, with 15 bases sitting between them. The CDR3 region is CASSLRGPRTEAFF. The CDR3 nucleotides are TGTGCCAGCAGCCTCCGGGGGCCGCGGACTGAAGCTTTCTTT.

The chain is built from TRBV7-3 and TRBJ2-5; D is unclear. Germline V CDR1 and CDR2: SGHTA, FQGTGA. This CDR3 has 13 amino acids. Trimming cost V 5 bases and J 7 bases, with 14 bases left between them. The CDR3 DNA reads as TGTGCCAGCAGCACGGTCTGGGGTGGGACCCAGTACTTC. It yields the protein CASSTVWGGTQYF.

The V gene is TRBV29-1, the J gene TRBJ1-2, with D perhaps TRBD1 (5 bases). Germline V gene sequence: CDR1 SQVTM, CDR2 ANQGSEA. The CDR3 is 13 residues long. The germline V and J ends were trimmed by 7 bases and 0 bases, with 12 bases remaining between them. CDR3 region: CSAGTDANYGYTF. CDR3 nucleotide sequence: TGCAGCGCCGGGACGGATGCTAACTATGGCTACACCTTC.

This chain uses TRBV30 with TRBJ2-3, with 7 bases aligning to TRBD2. The germline gives CDR1 GTSNPN, CDR2 SVGIG (reference sequence). The CDR3 runs 12 residues. The CDR3 coding sequence is TGTGTTGCTAGCGGAAGCACAGATACGCAGTATTTT. It translates to CVASGSTDTQYF.

This clone was seen only once. The chain recombines TRBV10-3 with TRBJ1-2, with 7 bases identical to TRBD1. The CDR3 runs to 17 residues. Germline assignment: CDR1 ENHRY and CDR2 SYGVKD. The ends lost 4 bases at V and 0 bases at J; junction bases unmatched: 11. The CDR3 spells CAISVYGTAVANYGYTF. The CDR3 bases are TGTGCCATCAGTGTATACGGGACAGCGGTAGCTAACTATGGCTACACCTTC.

The chain recombines TRBV4-3 with TRBJ2-5, with TRBD1 matching over 9 bases. Germline lookup yields CDR1 LGHNA and CDR2 YSLEER. The CDR3 totals 14 residues. V lost 4 bases and J lost 4; bases outside the gene matches: 4. CDR3 sequence: CASSRRDRVETQYF. Here the CDR3 DNA reads TGCGCCAGCAGCCGCCGGGACAGGGTAGAGACCCAGTACTTC.

The V gene is TRBV19, the J gene TRBJ1-5; the D is unclear. The V end lost 3 bases, the J end lost 5 bases, and 20 bases lay between the germline ends. Germline CDR1 LNHDA, CDR2 SQIVND (reference sequence). The CDR3 is 17 residues long. CDR3 protein: CASSMGRDRTRDQPQHF. As DNA, the CDR3 is TGTGCCAGTAGTATGGGTAGGGATCGGACCCGGGATCAGCCCCAGCATTTT. The complete variable domain, with remaining parts taken from reference TRBV19 and TRBJ1-5, reads DGGITQSPKYLFRKEGQNVTLSCEQNLNHDAMYWYRQDPGQGLRLIYYSQIVNDFQKGDIAEGYSVSREKKESFPLTVTSAQKNPTAFYLCASSMGRDRTRDQPQHFGDGTRLSIL.

The chain is built from TRBV27 and TRBJ2-7; 10 positions match TRBD1. The CDR3 sequence is 16 residues long. Germline V CDR1 and CDR2: MNHEY, SMNVEV (reference sequence). J gave up 2 bases and V 7 bases, and 11 bases lay outside the gene matches. In nucleotides, the CDR3 is TGTGCCAGCAAGGCCCATGGACAGGGGGTGGCCTACGAGCAGTACTTC. This codes for CASKAHGQGVAYEQYF.